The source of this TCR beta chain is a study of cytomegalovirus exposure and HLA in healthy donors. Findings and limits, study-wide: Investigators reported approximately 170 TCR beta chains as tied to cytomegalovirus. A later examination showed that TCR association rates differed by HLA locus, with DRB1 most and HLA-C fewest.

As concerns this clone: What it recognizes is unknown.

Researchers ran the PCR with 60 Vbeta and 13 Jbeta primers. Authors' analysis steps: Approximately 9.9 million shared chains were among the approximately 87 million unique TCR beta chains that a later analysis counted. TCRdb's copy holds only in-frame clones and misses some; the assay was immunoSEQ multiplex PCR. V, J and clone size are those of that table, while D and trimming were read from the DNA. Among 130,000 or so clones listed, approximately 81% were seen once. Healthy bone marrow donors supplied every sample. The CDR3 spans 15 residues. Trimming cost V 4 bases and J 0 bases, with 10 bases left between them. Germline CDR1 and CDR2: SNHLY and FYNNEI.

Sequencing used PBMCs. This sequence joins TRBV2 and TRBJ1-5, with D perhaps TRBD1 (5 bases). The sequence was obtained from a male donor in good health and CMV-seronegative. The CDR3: CASSAGEISNQPQHF. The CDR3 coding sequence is TGTGCCAGCAGTGCGGGGGAAATTAGCAATCAGCCCCAGCATTTT. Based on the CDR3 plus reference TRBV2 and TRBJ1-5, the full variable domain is EPEVTQTPSHQVTQMGQEVILRCVPISNHLYFYWYRQILGQKVEFLVSFYNNEISEKSEIFDDQFSVERPDGSNFTLKIRSTKLEDSAMYFCASSAGEISNQPQHFGDGTRLSIL.